The 32 T cell receptor beta chains listed next were all sequenced from one sample in a study of T cell clonotyping in hematopoietic cell transplantation. Here immunoSEQ multiplex PCR was the method, and the copy in TCRdb shows in-frame clones only, minus some. The sample has over 5,000 clones; roughly 90% are singletons. The sequencing here drew on peripheral blood mononuclear cells, taken 100 days after allogeneic stem cell transplant. The receptors derive from a female patient aged 50 to 60 who had an allogeneic stem cell transplant from an unrelated donor, so T cells may come from the graft donor. Some clones in this sample may be carry-over from other donors' samples.

This clone counts as medium-sized. The genes are TRBV5-1 and TRBJ1-2; 7 nucleotides align to TRBD1. The germline gives CDR1 SGHRS, CDR2 YFSETQ. There are 13 residues in the CDR3. The V gene end was trimmed by 5 bases and the J gene end by 5 bases; junction bases not matched to a gene: 6. The CDR3 sequence is CASSYGQDYGYTF. The CDR3 DNA sequence: TGCGCCAGCAGTTATGGACAGGATTATGGCTACACCTTC.

The gene calls are TRBV2 and TRBJ1-5; D remains unclear. Germline CDR1 SNHLY, CDR2 FYNNEI. The CDR3 consists of 14 residues. Deletions cut 3 bases from V and 4 bases from J, with 10 bases between. The CDR3 sequence: CASSDVLLNQPQHF. CDR3 DNA: TGTGCCAGCAGTGATGTACTGCTTAATCAGCCCCAGCATTTT.

The gene calls are TRBV7-9 and TRBJ1-5; D not resolved. This CDR3 has 15 residues. The germline V gene has CDR1 SEHNR and CDR2 FQNEAQ (reference sequence). V was clipped by 3 bases and J by 0 bases, with 9 bases between them. The CDR3 loop is CASSLGGYSNQPQHF. The CDR3, as DNA: TGTGCCAGCAGCTTGGGAGGTTATAGCAATCAGCCCCAGCATTTT.

This clone was found once. This sequence joins TRBV11-3 and TRBJ1-2; TRBD1 matches at 8 bases. CDR1 is SGHNT and CDR2 is YENEEA in the germline V gene. The CDR3 sequence is 13 residues long. Losses at the gene ends were 4 bases for V and 3 bases for J; bases not matched to a gene: 1. CDR3 DNA sequence: TGTGCCAGCAGCTCACAGGGGGACTATGGCTACACCTTC. Its translation: CASSSQGDYGYTF.

The rearrangement joins TRBV20-1 to TRBJ2-7, with 9 positions matching TRBD1. The germline V gene has CDR1 DFQATT and CDR2 SNEGSKA (reference sequence). This CDR3 has 11 amino acids. The J segment lost 2 bases and the V segment lost 7 bases, leaving 0 bases of the junction unmatched. The CDR3 reads CSGTGAYEQYF. The DNA of the CDR3 is TGCAGTGGGACAGGGGCCTACGAGCAGTACTTC.

This chain connects TRBV4-2 to TRBJ1-4; a weak D match, TRBD1 (5 bases). CDR1 and CDR2 (germline): LGHNA, YNFKEQ. The length of the CDR3 is 15 residues. Trimming pared 4 bases from V and 3 bases from J, leaving 12 bases between. CDR3 sequence (DNA): TGTGCCAGCAGCCCGGACGGGGGGGCTAATGAAAAACTGTTTTTT. Its protein product is CASSPDGGANEKLFF.

The V and J genes are TRBV27 and TRBJ2-7, with D maybe TRBD1 (6 bases). The CDR3 has 13 amino acids. V was pared by 5 bases and J by 3 bases, with 11 bases between. CDR1 MNHEY and CDR2 SMNVEV come from the germline V gene (reference sequence). This chain's CDR3 is CASSRGQNYEQYF. The DNA of the CDR3 is TGTGCCAGCAGTAGAGGACAGAACTACGAGCAGTACTTC.

The chain carries TRBV6-6 and TRBJ1-2; D is undetermined. Trimming left V 2 bases short and J 7 bases short, with 17 bases between. CDR3 length: 15 amino acids. The germline V gene has CDR1 MNHNY and CDR2 SVGAGI (reference sequence). CDR3 sequence reads: CASSYRVGSPRGYTF. CDR3 nucleotide sequence: TGTGCCAGCAGTTACCGCGTCGGGTCTCCTCGTGGCTACACCTTC.

The chain has TRBV30 and TRBJ1-2; D gene ambiguous. Germline lookup yields CDR1 GTSNPN and CDR2 SVGIG (reference sequence). Trimming removed 0 bases from V and 5 bases from J, with 7 bases in between. The CDR3 has 12 residues. In DNA, the CDR3 is TGTGCCTGGAGTGTAGGGAGGTATGGCTACACCTTC. It translates to CAWSVGRYGYTF.

The chain is built from TRBV5-6 and TRBJ1-5, with unresolved D. V dropped 0 bases and J dropped 0 bases, with 10 bases sitting between them. This CDR3 is built from 16 residues. Looked up from germline, CDR1 is SGHDT and CDR2 is YYEEEE. The CDR3 DNA is TGTGCCAGCAGCTTGGGAGGGAGGTATAGCAATCAGCCCCAGCATTTT. This codes for CASSLGGRYSNQPQHF.

The V and J genes are TRBV6-5 and TRBJ1-5, with a possible D match to TRBD1 (5 bases). This CDR3 has 15 residues. V lost 0 bases to trimming and J lost 0 bases, with 6 bases between them. Germline CDR1 is MNHEY and CDR2 is SVGAGI. CDR3: CASSYSGASNQPQHF. CDR3 coding DNA: TGTGCCAGCAGTTACTCTGGGGCTAGCAATCAGCCCCAGCATTTT.

The chain links TRBV29-1 to TRBJ1-2; 9 nucleotides match TRBD1. After removal of 2 bases from V and 10 bases from J, the junction contained 14 bases not matched to a gene. The CDR3 is 15 amino acids. Germline lookup yields CDR1 SQVTM and CDR2 ANQGSEA. This CDR3 is CSVEMTVRQGGDYTF. As DNA, the CDR3 is TGCAGCGTTGAAATGACCGTGAGACAGGGGGGAGACTACACCTTC.

This clone showed up just once. This chain connects TRBV6-5 to TRBJ2-7; a weak D match, TRBD2 (6 bases). The CDR3 covers 14 residues. Germline V gene data show CDR1 as MNHEY and CDR2 as SVGAGI. Trimming shortened V by 6 bases and J by 3 bases, and 15 bases separated the two germline ends. CDR3 bases: TGTGCCAGCAGCCGTTCCCAGGGAGGCTACGAGCAGTACTTC. The encoded protein is CASSRSQGGYEQYF.

The chain joins TRBV2 to TRBJ2-5; 7 nucleotides line up with TRBD2. The CDR3 length is 16 residues. Trimming took 4 bases from V and 2 from J; bases not matched to a gene: 10. Germline CDR1 SNHLY, CDR2 FYNNEI. In DNA, the CDR3 is TGTGCCAGCAGTGTAAGGGAGCGGGGTTGGCAAGAGACCCAGTACTTC. Translation: CASSVRERGWQETQYF.

The chain combines TRBV9 with TRBJ2-7; 9 nucleotides match TRBD1. The germline gives CDR1 SGDLS, CDR2 YYNGEE. J gave up 3 bases and V 4 bases, and 5 bases lay outside the gene matches. There are 14 residues in the CDR3. CDR3 protein: CASSLQGQGYEQYF. CDR3 nucleotide sequence: TGTGCCAGCAGCCTCCAGGGACAGGGCTACGAGCAGTACTTC.

The CDR3 sequence: CASSEAGGTDTQYF. DNA of the CDR3: TGTGCCAGCAGTGAAGCGGGGGGCACAGATACGCAGTATTTT. J is TRBJ2-3 and V is TRBV6-4, with 8 bases aligning to TRBD2. CDR3 size: 14 residues. V lost 3 bases, J lost 1 base, and 0 bases stayed unmatched. Germline loops: CDR1 MRHNA, CDR2 SNTAGT.

The chain carries TRBV6-5 and TRBJ1-1; D is perhaps TRBD1 (5 bases). Trimming cost V 5 bases and J 0 bases, with 10 bases left between them. Germline assignment: CDR1 MNHEY and CDR2 SVGAGI. The length of the CDR3 is 14 residues. The CDR3 sequence: CASSRQGVNTEAFF. CDR3 DNA: TGTGCCAGCAGTCGTCAGGGCGTGAACACTGAAGCTTTCTTT.

CDR3 residues: CASCGGTSGYEQYF. The CDR3 nucleotides read TGTGCCAGCTGCGGGGGGACTAGCGGGTACGAGCAGTACTTC. This chain connects TRBV2 to TRBJ2-7; 12 bases line up with TRBD2. This CDR3 is built from 14 residues. Looked up from germline, CDR1 is SNHLY and CDR2 is FYNNEI. V lost 8 bases and J lost 4; bases outside the gene matches: 6.

The chain carries TRBV5-1 and TRBJ1-4; D may be TRBD1 (5 bases). Between the trimmed V and J ends, which lost 4 bases and 0 bases, there was a span of 13 bases. Germline CDR1 reads SGHRS; CDR2 reads YFSETQ. This CDR3 is 16 amino acids long. The CDR3 DNA is TGCGCCAGCAGCGTAGGACACGTTGCAACTAATGAAAAACTGTTTTTT. Its protein product is CASSVGHVATNEKLFF. Variable domain in full (rest from reference TRBV5-1 and TRBJ1-4): KAGVTQTPRYLIKTRGQQVTLSCSPISGHRSVSWYQQTPGQGLQFLFEYFSETQRNKGNFPGRFSGRQFSNSRSEMNVSTLELGDSALYLCASSVGHVATNEKLFFGSGTQLSVL.

The chain is built from TRBV29-1 and TRBJ2-7; D perhaps matches TRBD2 (5 bases). This CDR3 contains 14 residues. Deletions cut 0 bases from V and 3 bases from J, with 12 bases between. Germline V gene data show CDR1 as SQVTM and CDR2 as ANQGSEA. The CDR3 protein is CSVEERAQDYEQYF. DNA of the CDR3: TGCAGCGTTGAAGAGAGGGCCCAGGACTACGAGCAGTACTTC.

The chain joins TRBV6-5 to TRBJ1-6; tentative D call: TRBD1 (5 bases). Trimming left V 3 bases short and J 7 bases short, with 7 bases between. The length of the CDR3 is 13 residues. The germline V gene encodes CDR1 MNHEY and CDR2 SVGAGI. The CDR3 sequence: CASSYDSNSPLHF. In DNA form, the CDR3 reads TGTGCCAGCAGTTATGACAGCAATTCACCCCTCCACTTT.

The sample holds a few counts of this clone. This chain's CDR3 is CASSKGIDQPQHF. CDR3 in DNA: TGTGCCAGCAGTAAGGGGATCGATCAGCCCCAGCATTTT. The rearrangement links TRBV27 to TRBJ1-5, with D maybe TRBD1 (5 bases). Trimming pared 5 bases from V and 5 bases from J, leaving 10 bases between. The CDR3 loop spans 13 amino acids. Germline assignment: CDR1 MNHEY and CDR2 SMNVEV (reference sequence).

This rearrangement joins TRBV19 to TRBJ1-2; 10 bases fit TRBD1. After removal of 7 bases from V and 8 bases from J, the junction contained 22 bases not matched to a gene. The CDR3 sequence is 18 residues long. The germline V gene has CDR1 LNHDA and CDR2 SQIVND (reference sequence). The CDR3 spells CASNTATGGDSGLWGYTF. The CDR3 nucleotides are TGTGCCAGTAATACCGCGACAGGGGGCGATTCGGGACTCTGGGGCTACACCTTC.

This clone came up once. The J gene is TRBJ2-2, the V gene TRBV13, with D unresolved. Per the germline V gene, CDR1 is PRHDT and CDR2 is FYEKMQ (reference sequence). This CDR3 contains 14 residues. Trimming shortened V by 1 base and J by 1 base, and 4 bases separated the two germline ends. CDR3 sequence (DNA): TGTGCCAGCAGCTTAGTGCAGAACACCGGGGAGCTGTTTTTT. This sequence encodes CASSLVQNTGELFF.

This sequence joins TRBV5-6 and TRBJ2-7, with TRBD1 as a possible D gene (5 bases). V lost 5 bases, J lost 6 bases, and 12 bases lay in between. Germline V gene sequence: CDR1 SGHDT, CDR2 YYEEEE. CDR3 length equals 12 residues. CDR3 in amino acids: CASSLQGIEQYF. CDR3 nucleotide sequence: TGTGCCAGCAGTCTCCAGGGTATCGAGCAGTACTTC.

This sequence joins TRBV6-5 and TRBJ1-2, with 11 bases lining up with TRBD1. The CDR3 has 14 residues. J gave up 4 bases and V 2 bases, and 0 bases lay outside the gene matches. Germline V gives CDR1 MNHEY, CDR2 SVGAGI. In DNA form, the CDR3 reads TGTGCCAGCAGTTACGGGACAGGGGGCTATGGCTACACCTTC. Encoded protein: CASSYGTGGYGYTF.

The chain is built from TRBV4-1 and TRBJ1-2; D perhaps matches TRBD1 (5 bases). The CDR3 runs 16 residues. Germline CDR1 MGHRA, CDR2 YSYEKL. V was pared by 0 bases and J by 4 bases, with 15 bases between. The DNA for the CDR3 is TGCGCCAGCAGCCAAGATAGGCAGGGACTACCCTATGGCTACACCTTC. Translation: CASSQDRQGLPYGYTF.

The chain uses TRBV15 and TRBJ2-7; no definite D call. The CDR3 runs 14 residues. CDR1 LNHNV and CDR2 YYDKDF come from the germline V gene (reference sequence). The V end was cut by 0 bases, the J end by 0 bases, with 6 bases between. The CDR3 region has the DNA TGTGCCACCAGCAGAGAGGGCTACTCCTACGAGCAGTACTTC. Its translation is CATSREGYSYEQYF.

V gene TRBV2 combines with J gene TRBJ1-2; 7 positions match TRBD1. V shed 6 bases and J 9 bases; nucleotides not matched to a gene: 16. Looked up from germline, CDR1 is SNHLY and CDR2 is FYNNEI. The CDR3 totals 15 residues. Here the CDR3 DNA reads TGTGCCAGCAGATTCGGGGGACAGCCCTCATGGAGCTACACCTTC. Translation: CASRFGGQPSWSYTF.

The chain uses TRBV7-9 and TRBJ2-5; D may match TRBD1 or TRBD2 (6 bases each). V was pared by 5 bases and J by 3 bases, with 19 bases between. The CDR3 loop spans 16 amino acids. Looked up from germline, CDR1 is SEHNR and CDR2 is FQNEAQ (reference sequence). The CDR3 protein is CASSPATGRGEETQYF. In nucleotides, the CDR3 is TGTGCCAGCAGCCCCGCCACAGGGCGGGGCGAAGAGACCCAGTACTTC.

The chain has TRBV7-9 and TRBJ1-2, with a tentative D call TRBD1 (5 bases). CDR1 SEHNR and CDR2 FQNEAQ come from the germline V gene (reference sequence). V lost 5 bases, J lost 8 bases, and 18 bases lay in between. CDR3 size: 14 residues. The CDR3 DNA follows: TGTGCCAGCAGCGCCGGGACGGACCCCAGGGGCTACACCTTC. Translated: CASSAGTDPRGYTF.

The chain couples TRBV4-2 to TRBJ2-7, with no clear D. The V gene's germline CDR1 is LGHNA and CDR2 YNFKEQ. V dropped 1 base and J dropped 2 bases, with 15 bases sitting between them. The CDR3 loop spans 16 amino acids. The CDR3 loop reads CASSQGRTVSTYEQYF. In nucleotides, the CDR3 is TGTGCCAGCAGCCAAGGCCGGACGGTTTCTACCTACGAGCAGTACTTC.